The 19 T cell receptor beta chains in this list originate from one sample, sequenced in a study of blood T cell repertoires in COVID-19. Data came from immunoSEQ multiplex PCR; TCRdb stores just in-frame clones and leaves some out. This table holds fewer than 500,000 clones, roughly 86% found once. The sequenced sample consisted of peripheral blood. Receptors were obtained from a human donor with acute or convalescent COVID-19. The donor label of this sample is uncertain.

The rearrangement joins TRBV5-6 to TRBJ1-1; no firm D call. Germline V CDR1 and CDR2: SGHDT, YYEEEE. The CDR3 length is 14 residues. The germline V and J ends were trimmed by 0 bases and 1 base, with 7 bases remaining between them. The CDR3 spells CASSLVGKNTEAFF. Written as DNA, the CDR3 is TGTGCCAGCAGCTTGGTGGGCAAGAACACTGAAGCTTTCTTT.

This clone has a single count. The CDR3 DNA reads TGCGCCAGCAGATCACCGGGACAGGGGAGCGAGCAGTACTTC. Its protein is CASRSPGQGSEQYF. The J gene is TRBJ2-7, the V gene TRBV10-2; 10 nucleotides line up with TRBD1. Germline lookup yields CDR1 WSHSY and CDR2 SAAADI. The CDR3 runs to 14 residues. After removal of 6 bases from V and 6 bases from J, the junction contained 8 bases not matched to a gene.

This rearrangement joins TRBV19 to TRBJ1-6; D might be TRBD1 (5 bases). Germline CDR1 LNHDA, CDR2 SQIVND (reference sequence). This CDR3 is 15 amino acids long. V lost 7 bases and J lost 6, with 16 bases in between. Here the CDR3 DNA reads TGTGCCAGTACCCGACAGTCGGACATTAATTCACCCCTCCACTTT. Residues: CASTRQSDINSPLHF.

The genes are TRBV7-9 and TRBJ1-6; 7 nucleotides line up with TRBD1. The CDR3 has 17 amino acids. Germline V gene data show CDR1 as SEHNR and CDR2 as FQNEAQ (reference sequence). V lost 0 bases, J lost 14 bases, and 16 bases stayed unmatched. The CDR3 is CASSLAGVRDRGIALHF. CDR3 nucleotide sequence: TGTGCCAGCAGCTTAGCGGGGGTCCGGGACAGAGGCATCGCCCTCCACTTT.

This rearrangement joins TRBV7-9 to TRBJ1-3; 9 bases match TRBD1. The germline V gene has CDR1 SEHNR and CDR2 FQNEAQ (reference sequence). The CDR3 spans 17 residues. With V trimmed by 5 bases and J by 4 bases, 12 bases remained unmatched. The CDR3 DNA reads TGTGCCAGCAGCATTAGCGGGACAGGGAAGCGAGGAAACACCATATATTTT. Its translation is CASSISGTGKRGNTIYF. Full variable domain (outside the CDR3, taken from reference TRBV7-9 and TRBJ1-3): DTGVSQNPRHKITKRGQNVTFRCDPISEHNRLYWYRQTLGQGPEFLTYFQNEAQLEKSRLLSDRFSAERPKGSFSTLEIQRTEQGDSAMYLCASSISGTGKRGNTIYFGEGSWLTVV.

The chain recombines TRBV6-1 with TRBJ2-4, with 15 positions matching TRBD2. Per germline, CDR1 MNHNS and CDR2 SASEGT. The CDR3 is made up of 19 amino acids. V lost 4 bases and J lost 3; bases outside the gene matches: 10. CDR3 in DNA: TGTGCCAGCAGTGCTAGAAGGGGACTAGCGGGAGGTGGCAAAAACATTCAGTACTTC. Protein product: CASSARRGLAGGGKNIQYF.

The CDR3 DNA reads as TGTGCCAGTAGTACCCTGGACAGAAACAATGAGCAGTTCTTC. Encoded protein: CASSTLDRNNEQFF. The rearrangement joins TRBV19 to TRBJ2-1; tentatively, D is TRBD1 (6 bases). The V gene lost 4 bases and the J gene lost 5 bases, with 12 bases spanning the gap. This CDR3 is 14 amino acids long. Germline V gene lookup returns CDR1 LNHDA and CDR2 SQIVND (reference sequence).

The chain recombines TRBV30 with TRBJ1-1; no clear D gene. The CDR3 has 13 amino acids. Trimming removed 7 bases from V and 0 bases from J, with 12 bases in between. The germline V gene has CDR1 GTSNPN and CDR2 SVGIG (reference sequence). CDR3 region: CASRGLMNTEAFF. CDR3 nucleotides: TGTGCCTCTCGCGGGCTTATGAACACTGAAGCTTTCTTT.

The chain employs TRBV4-1 and TRBJ2-6; 8 positions match TRBD1. The trim removed 0 bases at V and 2 bases at J, leaving 6 bases unmatched. The CDR3 has 18 residues. The germline CDR1 and CDR2 sequences are MGHRA and YSYEKL. CDR3 residues: CASSQDGQGATGANVLTF. CDR3 nucleotides: TGCGCCAGCAGCCAAGATGGCCAGGGGGCGACTGGGGCCAACGTCCTGACTTTC.

The chain uses TRBV6-4 and TRBJ1-5; D remains ambiguous. There are 13 residues in the CDR3. Germline CDR1 reads MRHNA; CDR2 reads SNTAGT. Trimming took off 6 bases at V and 4 bases at J, with 10 bases between the two ends. DNA for the CDR3: TGTGCCAGCAGCCCCGAAGCGAATCAGCCCCAGCATTTT. This sequence encodes CASSPEANQPQHF.

The CDR3 reads CASSQDPGVSGNTIYF. The CDR3 DNA is TGCGCCAGCAGCCAAGATCCAGGGGTTTCTGGAAACACCATATATTTT. This chain joins TRBV4-1 and TRBJ1-3, with a tentative D call TRBD1 (6 bases). CDR1 and CDR2 (germline): MGHRA, YSYEKL. Trimming removed 0 bases from V and 1 base from J, with 10 bases in between. The CDR3 spans 16 residues.

The genes are TRBV28 and TRBJ1-6; TRBD1 is a possible D gene (5 bases). The V gene lost 11 bases and the J gene lost 0 bases, with 11 bases spanning the gap. The CDR3 runs 14 residues. Germline CDR1 reads MDHEN; CDR2 reads SYDVKM. The CDR3 is CAVNGGSYNSPLHF. As DNA, the CDR3 is TGTGCCGTCAACGGGGGCTCCTATAATTCACCCCTCCACTTT.

V is TRBV7-9 and J is TRBJ2-1, with D perhaps TRBD2 (7 bases). Germline V gives CDR1 SEHNR, CDR2 FQNEAQ (reference sequence). The ends were cut back, 7 bases at V and 9 bases at J, with 22 bases in the middle. The CDR3 loop spans 15 amino acids. CDR3 coding DNA: TGTGCCAGCAAAGACCTAGCGGCGGGGGCGGTTGAGCAGTTCTTC. Translating it yields CASKDLAAGAVEQFF.

The V gene is TRBV29-1, the J gene TRBJ1-2; 7 bases map to TRBD1. CDR3 length equals 15 residues. The V and J ends lost 7 bases and 4 bases, in that order; junction bases with no gene match: 15. Germline assignment: CDR1 SQVTM and CDR2 ANQGSEA. CDR3: CSAEGTTGRLYGYTF. In DNA, the CDR3 is TGCAGCGCCGAAGGTACGACAGGGAGGCTCTATGGCTACACCTTC.

In nucleotides, the CDR3 is TGTGCCAGCAGCTTCCGTCATCATGGGCAGGGAAAGTCCCGGAGTCAAAAACTGTTTTTT. Translation gives CASSFRHHGQGKSRSQKLFF. The chain joins TRBV27 to TRBJ1-4, with D tentatively TRBD1 (5 bases). With 6 bases removed from V and 9 bases from J, the gap between germline ends came to 35 bases. Germline V CDR1 and CDR2: MNHEY, SMNVEV (reference sequence). The length of the CDR3 is 20 residues.

This clone was counted only a few times. V gene TRBV7-2 combines with J gene TRBJ2-7; 9 nucleotides agree with TRBD2. Germline assignment: CDR1 SGHTA and CDR2 FQGNSA. With 4 bases clipped from V and 5 bases from J, the junction kept 6 bases outside the gene matches. The CDR3 has 14 residues. CDR3 in DNA: TGTGCCAGCAGCTCCGTAGCGGGAGCTAACGAGCAGTACTTC. It specifies CASSSVAGANEQYF.

This clone was seen only once. The gene calls are TRBV14 and TRBJ2-5; 11 bases fit TRBD2. The junction had 16 bases not matched to a gene; V was cut back by 2 bases and J by 2 bases. The germline gives CDR1 SGHDN, CDR2 FVKESK. The length of the CDR3 is 20 residues. CDR3 in DNA: TGTGCCAGCAGCCAAAGTATTTGGGGGACTAGCGGCCCCCATCAAGAGACCCAGTACTTC. This translates into CASSQSIWGTSGPHQETQYF.

This clone was recorded only once. The chain links TRBV30 to TRBJ2-1, with 9 nucleotides matching TRBD2. The CDR3 extends over 16 amino acids. V trimming: 0 bases; J trimming: 10 bases; junction bases outside the gene matches: 13. Germline CDR1 GTSNPN, CDR2 SVGIG (reference sequence). CDR3 sequence reads: CAWSVRASGNLGEQFF. DNA for the CDR3: TGTGCCTGGAGTGTACGGGCTAGCGGGAATTTGGGCGAGCAGTTCTTC.

The table lists this clone with a few counts. Other DNA sequences of this sample code for an identical CDR3. V is TRBV19 and J is TRBJ2-1; possibly TRBD1 for D (6 bases). The CDR3 extends over 12 amino acids. V was clipped by 5 bases and J by 8 bases, with 10 bases between them. Germline V gene sequence: CDR1 LNHDA, CDR2 SQIVND (reference sequence). The CDR3 DNA reads as TGTGCCAGTAGTCCACAGGGAGATGAGCAGTTCTTC. Its protein product is CASSPQGDEQFF.